Each of the 6 T cell receptor beta chains below was sequenced from the same sample in a study of shared clonotypes between healthy human individuals (TCRdb year 2020). CD8 naive samples were CD45RO-negative cells positively selected for CCR7, giving a CD45RA+CCR7+ population that excluded TemRA cells. Receptor libraries were prepared by the immunoSEQ multiplex PCR assay. Not all clones reach the TCRdb copy of this immuneACCESS table, which keeps in-frame sequences only. Checked studies attribute under half of the gap to unresolved V genes and leave the rest unexplained. The sample table holds roughly 890,000 clones, of which over 90% were seen once. Around 24% of the sample rests with the top ten. The sequenced material came from naive CD8+ T cells sorted from blood. In the paper's terms, the cell subset or site label means: CD45RA+CCR7+. The receptors originated from a man aged 25-40 years in good health.

The rearrangement joins TRBV12-5 to TRBJ2-3; TRBD2 aligns across 7 bases. Trimming took 7 bases from V and 4 from J; bases not matched to a gene: 11. CDR3 length: 15 residues. Germline CDR1 and CDR2: LGHNT and FRNRAP. The CDR3 coding sequence is TGTGCTAGTGCCTCCATTGGACTAGGGGCAGATACGCAGTATTTT. It codes for CASASIGLGADTQYF.

This chain uses TRBV7-2 with TRBJ2-1, with D unresolved. Germline-derived CDR1 and CDR2 are SGHTA and FQGNSA. The CDR3 consists of 12 residues. Trimming shortened V by 3 bases and J by 6 bases, and 6 bases separated the two germline ends. In DNA form, the CDR3 reads TGTGCCAGCAGCTTGCCCTCCAATGAGCAGTTCTTC. Its translation is CASSLPSNEQFF.

The CDR3 nucleotides read TGTGCCAGCAGCCAAGTACAGGGAAGCTACAATGAGCAGTTCTTC. Protein sequence: CASSQVQGSYNEQFF. J is TRBJ2-1 and V is TRBV14, with D perhaps TRBD1 (6 bases). Germline V gene lookup returns CDR1 SGHDN and CDR2 FVKESK. The CDR3 consists of 15 residues. Trimming took off 1 base at V and 3 bases at J, with 10 bases between the two ends.

On this clone itself: It may be a read error: a sequence one base away is much more abundant. Other DNA sequences in the same sample also yield this CDR3. The genes are TRBV10-2 and TRBJ2-7; no clear D gene. Germline CDR1 is WSHSY and CDR2 is SAAADI. Trimming pared 3 bases from V and 3 bases from J, leaving 3 bases between. CDR3 length: 11 residues. CDR3 sequence (DNA): TGCGCCAGCAGTGACGGCTACGAGCAGTACTTC. Protein: CASSDGYEQYF.

The chain recombines TRBV19 with TRBJ2-7, with D uncertain. Germline CDR1 is LNHDA and CDR2 is SQIVND (reference sequence). This CDR3 comprises 14 residues. Trimming stripped 2 bases from V and 5 bases from J, with 13 bases between. This CDR3 is CASSITGSRHEQYF. Written as DNA, the CDR3 is TGTGCCAGTAGTATAACTGGCAGTCGGCACGAGCAGTACTTC.

This clone occurred a few times. The chain recombines TRBV27 with TRBJ2-2; D is unresolved. This CDR3 spans 14 amino acids. Trimming took off 6 bases at V and 3 bases at J, with 11 bases between the two ends. Germline-derived CDR1 and CDR2 are MNHEY and SMNVEV (reference sequence). CDR3 protein: CASSPTRDTGELFF. For the CDR3, the DNA is TGTGCCAGCAGCCCAACCCGGGACACCGGGGAGCTGTTTTTT.